These 23 T cell receptor beta chains originate from one sample sequenced in a study of blood T cell repertoires in COVID-19. TCRdb's table, derived via immunoSEQ multiplex PCR, lists solely in-frame clones and lacks some. In the table there are approximately 300,000 clones, approximately 90% of which are singletons. The sequencing input was peripheral blood. These TCRs come from a woman in her forties with acute or convalescent COVID-19.

The chain couples TRBV19 to TRBJ1-5; TRBD1 is a possible D gene (5 bases). CDR3 length equals 13 residues. Germline-derived CDR1 and CDR2 are LNHDA and SQIVND (reference sequence). Deletions cut 3 bases from V and 6 bases from J, with 9 bases between. The CDR3 region has the DNA TGTGCCAGTAGTATTCAGGGTAGTCAGCCCCAGCATTTT. Translation gives CASSIQGSQPQHF.

V and J are TRBV5-1 and TRBJ1-5, with a possible D match to TRBD1 (5 bases). The germline V gene has CDR1 SGHRS and CDR2 YFSETQ. Trimming removed 1 base at V and 4 bases at J, with 9 bases between. The CDR3 totals 14 residues. The CDR3 bases are TGCGCCAGCAGCTTGACCGGGGGGAATCAGCCCCAGCATTTT. Amino acids: CASSLTGGNQPQHF.

In nucleotides, the CDR3 is TGTGCCAGCAGCCCACAGGGTGCCTATAATTCACCCCTCCACTTT. The encoded protein is CASSPQGAYNSPLHF. V usage is TRBV6-4 and J usage is TRBJ1-6, with D maybe TRBD1 (6 bases). The CDR3 contains 15 residues. V dropped 6 bases and J dropped 2 bases, with 11 bases sitting between them. Germline values: CDR1 MRHNA, CDR2 SNTAGT.

The chain combines TRBV28 with TRBJ1-5, with D tentatively TRBD1 (6 bases). CDR1 is MDHEN, CDR2 SYDVKM, per germline. Trimming removed 3 bases from V and 5 bases from J, with 14 bases in between. This CDR3 is built from 15 residues. The CDR3 region has the DNA TGTGCCAGCAGTTTTAGGGGGGGGCAGGATCAGCCCCAGCATTTT. Its translation: CASSFRGGQDQPQHF.

The V call is TRBV4-1, the J call TRBJ1-1, with a possible D match to TRBD1 (5 bases). From germline, CDR1 is MGHRA and CDR2 YSYEKL. The CDR3 is 15 residues long. Trimming took off 2 bases at V and 1 base at J, with 11 bases between the two ends. Here the CDR3 DNA reads TGCGCCAGCAGCCAAAAGCCAACAGGGAACACTGAAGCTTTCTTT. Protein: CASSQKPTGNTEAFF.

The V gene is TRBV19, the J gene TRBJ2-3; the D is unclear. V was clipped by 2 bases and J by 4 bases, with 10 bases between them. The length of the CDR3 is 14 residues. Germline V gives CDR1 LNHDA, CDR2 SQIVND (reference sequence). CDR3 region: CASSITRRADTQYF. The CDR3 DNA reads as TGTGCCAGTAGTATAACCAGACGGGCAGATACGCAGTATTTT.

In this sample, this clone turned up once. V and J are TRBV10-3 and TRBJ1-4; maybe TRBD1 (5 bases). Germline V lookup: CDR1 ENHRY, CDR2 SYGVKD. The V gene lost 6 bases and the J gene lost 8 bases, with 16 bases spanning the gap. The CDR3 loop spans 14 amino acids. The CDR3 is CAISPLQGEEKLFF. The DNA for the CDR3 is TGTGCCATCAGCCCCCTGCAGGGCGAGGAAAAACTGTTTTTT.

CDR3 bases: TGTGCCAGCAGCTCGACAGGGAATAAAGAGACCCAGTACTTC. It yields the protein CASSSTGNKETQYF. This chain links TRBV7-2 with TRBJ2-5; TRBD1 matches at 7 bases. V gave up 4 bases and J gave up 3 bases; unmatched junction bases: 5. CDR3 length: 14 amino acids. Germline V gene lookup returns CDR1 SGHTA and CDR2 FQGNSA.

A word on this clone: An end of the junction differs from the germline gene, which may be a read error. The chain has TRBV25-1 and TRBJ1-6, with 7 nucleotides matching TRBD1. This CDR3 region has 14 residues. Germline V gene lookup returns CDR1 MGHDK and CDR2 SYGVNS. Here the CDR3 reads CATSSTGTLVPLHF. The CDR3 region has the DNA TGTGCCACCAGTTCGACAGGGACGTTGGTACCCCTCCACTTT. Full variable domain (missing parts from reference TRBV25-1 and TRBJ1-6): EADIYQTPRYLVIGTGKKITLECSQTMGHDKMYWYQQDPGMELHLIHYSYGVNSTEKGDLSSESTVSRIRTEHFPLTLESARPSHTSQYLCATSSTGTLVPLHFGNGTRLTVT.

V gene TRBV21-1 combines with J gene TRBJ2-5; the DNA was not compared with TRBD2, the D call given in the table. TRBV21-1 is a known pseudogene. The CDR3 runs to 15 residues. The CDR3 nucleotides are TGTGCCAGCAGCGCGGGGGACAAGCACCAAGAGACCCAGTACTTC. Its protein is CASSAGDKHQETQYF.

The gene calls are TRBV10-3 and TRBJ2-5, with D possibly being TRBD1 (6 bases). V lost 10 bases and J lost 5, with 17 bases in between. From germline, CDR1 is ENHRY and CDR2 SYGVKD. There are 13 residues in the CDR3. DNA of the CDR3: TGTGCCACTGGGGCAGGGGTAAGGGAGACCCAGTACTTC. Protein sequence: CATGAGVRETQYF.

The rearrangement uses TRBV7-2 and TRBJ2-5; 12 bases agree with TRBD2. Unmatched junction bases numbered 13, after V lost 1 base and J lost 7 bases. In germline, CDR1 is SGHTA, CDR2 FQGNSA. The CDR3 loop spans 18 amino acids. In DNA, the CDR3 is TGTGCCAGCAGCTTAGGAGCCGCTAGCGGGGGGGCGACAGGGACCCAGTACTTC. Amino acids: CASSLGAASGGATGTQYF.

The DNA of the CDR3 is TGTGCCACAGAGGGGGCAGAGCAAGAGACCCAGTACTTC. Translated: CATEGAEQETQYF. The chain combines TRBV2 with TRBJ2-5; the match to TRBD1 covers 7 bases. Trimming removed 10 bases from V and 2 bases from J; junction bases left unmatched: 7. Germline V lookup: CDR1 SNHLY, CDR2 FYNNEI. The CDR3 totals 13 residues.

The chain couples TRBV10-3 to TRBJ1-2; D remains ambiguous. Germline lookup yields CDR1 ENHRY and CDR2 SYGVKD. V lost 8 bases to trimming and J lost 0 bases, with 13 bases between them. The CDR3 contains 14 residues. The CDR3 DNA sequence: TGTGCCATCGCGGCTCAAGGTTCTAACTATGGCTACACCTTC. It encodes CAIAAQGSNYGYTF.

This chain connects TRBV5-4 to TRBJ1-1; D gene unclear. Germline V gives CDR1 SGHNT, CDR2 YYREEE (reference sequence). This CDR3 contains 12 residues. V was cut by 2 bases and J by 3 bases, with 5 bases left in between. In DNA form, the CDR3 reads TGTGCCAGCAGCTTCGGGGACACTGAAGCTTTCTTT. Translating it yields CASSFGDTEAFF.

The CDR3 DNA follows: TGTGCCAGCACCCCTACAGGGGTCCGCAATGAGCAGTTCTTC. It yields the protein CASTPTGVRNEQFF. The chain carries TRBV28 and TRBJ2-1, with 7 bases fitting TRBD1. The germline V gene has CDR1 MDHEN and CDR2 SYDVKM. This CDR3 region has 14 residues. Unmatched junction bases numbered 9, after V lost 7 bases and J lost 6 bases. The entire variable domain, with the rest obtained from reference TRBV28 and TRBJ2-1, is as follows: DVKVTQSSRYLVKRTGEKVFLECVQDMDHENMFWYRQDPGLGLRLIYFSYDVKMKEKGDIPEGYSVSREKKERFSLILESASTNQTSMYLCASTPTGVRNEQFFGPGTRLTVL.

The rearrangement links TRBV6-5 to TRBJ1-4, with a weak D call TRBD1 (5 bases). Deletions cut 8 bases from V and 9 bases from J, with 16 bases between. CDR1 and CDR2 from the germline V gene are MNHEY and SVGAGI. The CDR3 totals 13 residues. CDR3 bases: TGTGCCAGCGGCCGGGGGGTCGAGCAAAAACTGTTTTTT. Translating it yields CASGRGVEQKLFF.

The chain links TRBV2 to TRBJ2-2; a possible D gene is TRBD1 (6 bases). This CDR3 has 16 amino acids. CDR1 and CDR2 from the germline V gene are SNHLY and FYNNEI. V lost 6 bases and J 4 bases, leaving 18 bases between the germline ends. This chain's CDR3 is CASRPAQGHTTGELFF. In nucleotides, the CDR3 is TGTGCCAGCAGGCCCGCGCAGGGACACACCACCGGGGAGCTGTTTTTT.

V and J are TRBV11-2 and TRBJ1-1, with D possibly being TRBD1 (6 bases). CDR1 and CDR2 from the germline V gene are SGHAT and FQNNGV. V lost 3 bases and J lost 3, with 14 bases in between. The CDR3 runs 15 residues. In DNA form, the CDR3 reads TGTGCCAGCAGCTTGACCCAGGGGCAGGACACTGAAGCTTTCTTT. Protein product: CASSLTQGQDTEAFF. Drawing the rest from reference TRBV11-2 and TRBJ1-1, the complete variable domain is EAGVAQSPRYKIIEKRQSVAFWCNPISGHATLYWYQQILGQGPKLLIQFQNNGVVDDSQLPKDRFSAERLKGVDSTLKIQPAKLEDSAVYLCASSLTQGQDTEAFFGQGTRLTVV.

J is TRBJ2-5 and V is TRBV1; the table's D call of TRBD2 was not tested on the DNA. TRBV1 is described as a pseudogene. CDR3 length equals 15 residues. Here the CDR3 reads CTSSHRTSGAETQYF. The CDR3 DNA reads as TGCACCAGCAGTCACCGGACTAGCGGGGCGGAGACCCAGTACTTC.

The chain is built from TRBV30 and TRBJ2-7, with D possibly being TRBD2 (5 bases). Germline values: CDR1 GTSNPN, CDR2 SVGIG (reference sequence). Trimming removed 2 bases at V and 0 bases at J, with 8 bases between. This CDR3 comprises 13 residues. CDR3 sequence (DNA): TGTGCCTGGAGTCGAGGGAGCTCCTACGAGCAGTACGTC. It is translated as CAWSRGSSYEQYV.

The chain recombines TRBV24-1 with TRBJ2-7; TRBD1 agrees at 10 bases. The J segment lost 9 bases and the V segment lost 7 bases, leaving 14 bases of the junction unmatched. CDR1 is KGHDR, CDR2 SFDVKD, per germline. CDR3 size: 15 residues. CDR3: CATSGGDRGVFGQYV. DNA for the CDR3: TGTGCCACCAGCGGGGGGGACAGGGGAGTATTTGGGCAGTACGTC.

The chain carries TRBV2 and TRBJ1-6; TRBD1 aligns across 8 bases. Germline loops: CDR1 SNHLY, CDR2 FYNNEI. V lost 7 bases, J lost 7 bases, and 3 bases stayed unmatched. This CDR3 is 13 amino acids long. The CDR3 bases are TGTGCCAGCACAAGGGACAGGAATTCACCCCTCCACTTT. This translates into CASTRDRNSPLHF.